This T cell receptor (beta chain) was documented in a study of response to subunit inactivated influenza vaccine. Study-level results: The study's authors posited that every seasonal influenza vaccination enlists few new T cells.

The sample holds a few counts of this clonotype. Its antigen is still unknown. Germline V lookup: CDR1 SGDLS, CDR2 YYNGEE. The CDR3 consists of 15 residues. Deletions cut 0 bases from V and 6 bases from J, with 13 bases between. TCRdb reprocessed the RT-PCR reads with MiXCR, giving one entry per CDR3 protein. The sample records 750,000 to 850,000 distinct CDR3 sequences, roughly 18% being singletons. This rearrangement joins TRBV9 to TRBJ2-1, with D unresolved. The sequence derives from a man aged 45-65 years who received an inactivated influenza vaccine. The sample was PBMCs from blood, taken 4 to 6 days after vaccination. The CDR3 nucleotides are TGTGCCAGCAGCGTAGATGGGAACCCATTCAATGAGCAGTTCTTC. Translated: CASSVDGNPFNEQFF.